This TCR beta chain was sequenced in a study of CXCR3-negative and CXCR3-positive naive CD8 T cells. Notes on the study in general: Both naive subsets, CXCR3-negative and CXCR3-positive, displayed similar TRBV-TRBJ usage, unlike memory cells. High diversity, comparable across both naive subsets, contrasted with much lower diversity in memory CD8+ cells. CXCR3-positive naive cells had more hydrophobic TRB CDR3s than CXCR3-negative naive cells.

The CDR3 runs to 13 residues. Germline values: CDR1 SEHNR, CDR2 FQNEAQ (reference sequence). Of note for this clonotype: The antigen is unknown.

cDNA libraries for TRB were generated by 5' RACE incorporating UMI labels. TCRdb reprocessed the 5' RACE reads; each CDR3 protein has one entry and no DNA is given. Here the sample table reports approximately 100,000 distinct CDR3 sequences. The sorter processed each CD8+ T cell subset in triplicate at over 250,000 cells apiece. The TCR originated in a human donor in good health. Some clones in this sample may be carry-over from other donors' samples. Material for sequencing was naive CXCR3+ CD8+ T cells from blood. The subset denotes: CD45RO-CCR7+CD27+CD95- naive CD8+ T cells expressing CXCR3 (TNR3+). The rearrangement joins TRBV7-9 to TRBJ2-4; TCRdb's assignment of TRBD2 cannot be checked, as there is no DNA. The CDR3 is CASSTDYGGIQYF. The entire variable domain, with the rest obtained from reference TRBV7-9 and TRBJ2-4, is as follows: DTGVSQNPRHKITKRGQNVTFRCDPISEHNRLYWYRQTLGQGPEFLTYFQNEAQLEKSRLLSDRFSAERPKGSFSTLEIQRTEQGDSAMYLCASSTDYGGIQYFGAGTRLSVL.